The 25 T cell receptor beta chains below come from one sample, sequenced in a study of T cells in Graves' hyperthyroidism and ophthalmopathy. RNA transcripts were the template for amplifying TCR beta CDR3 regions. A first-round RT-PCR of the TCR CDR3 used the HTBI primer set. TCRdb re-called the multiplex PCR reads through MiXCR, storing one row per CDR3 protein. This sample carries about 420,000 distinct CDR3 sequences, approximately 14% of them seen once, and the ten largest clones take 5% to 6%. The specimen sequenced was blood. The receptors come from a young woman with Graves' hyperthyroidism.

This clonotype turned up a few times. The chain uses TRBV10-3 and TRBJ1-4; 7 nucleotides agree with TRBD1. After removal of 11 bases from V and 7 bases from J, the junction contained 10 bases not matched to a gene. Germline CDR1 is ENHRY and CDR2 is SYGVKD. This CDR3 is built from 13 residues. The CDR3 is CASKGAGGEKLFF. The CDR3 nucleotides are TGTGCCTCCAAGGGGGCAGGGGGTGAAAAACTGTTTTTT.

This clonotype has a count of ten or more. V usage is TRBV9 and J usage is TRBJ1-1, with unresolved D. Germline CDR1 is SGDLS and CDR2 is YYNGEE. The V gene lost 0 bases and the J gene lost 5 bases, with 11 bases spanning the gap. The CDR3 covers 14 residues. The CDR3: CASSVGGGSTEAFF. DNA of the CDR3: TGTGCCAGCAGCGTAGGTGGAGGGTCGACTGAAGCTTTCTTT.

This clonotype was observed a handful of times. This chain links TRBV5-1 with TRBJ2-3, with D perhaps TRBD2 (6 bases). The V end lost 0 bases, the J end lost 5 bases, and 13 bases lay between the germline ends. The CDR3 length is 15 residues. CDR1 SGHRS and CDR2 YFSETQ come from the germline V gene. The CDR3 DNA sequence: TGCGCCAGCAGCTTGGCTCGGGAGCCGCTAGATACGCAGTATTTT. It translates to CASSLAREPLDTQYF.

This chain connects TRBV5-1 to TRBJ2-1; tentative D call: TRBD1 (6 bases). Trimming removed 2 bases from V and 6 bases from J, with 9 bases in between. CDR3 length: 13 amino acids. Germline V gives CDR1 SGHRS, CDR2 YFSETQ. Here the CDR3 reads CASSFPGVNEQFF. In DNA, the CDR3 is TGCGCCAGCAGCTTCCCAGGGGTCAATGAGCAGTTCTTC.

Regarding this clonotype: A much larger clone is a single base away; this may be a read error. The chain employs TRBV11-2 and TRBJ2-3, with 7 bases that match TRBD2. The CDR3 has 14 amino acids. The germline V gene has CDR1 SGHAT and CDR2 FQNNGV. The CDR3 loop is CASRRRRLADTRYF. Here the CDR3 DNA reads TGTGCCAGCAGGAGACGCCGGCTAGCGGATACGCGGTATTTT. The full variable domain, rest sourced from reference TRBV11-2 and TRBJ2-3, is EAGVAQSPRYKIIEKRQSVAFWCNPISGHATLYWYQQILGQGPKLLIQFQNNGVVDDSQLPKDRFSAERLKGVDSTLKIQPAKLEDSAVYLCASRRRRLADTRYFGPGTRLTVL.

In this sample, this clonotype turned up many times. The DNA for the CDR3 is TGTGCCTGGAGTGACGGGGCGTGGTCCGGTCAGCCCCAGCATTTT. It translates to CAWSDGAWSGQPQHF. The V gene is TRBV30, the J gene TRBJ1-5; TRBD1 might be the D (5 bases). The CDR3 has 15 residues. Per the germline V gene, CDR1 is GTSNPN and CDR2 is SVGIG (reference sequence). V lost 1 base to trimming and J lost 6 bases, with 16 bases between them.

In its sample, this clonotype was seen many times. V and J are TRBV12-3 or TRBV12-4 and TRBJ1-1; D unclear. The CDR3 runs to 13 residues. V was pared by 7 bases and J by 5 bases, with 14 bases between. This chain's CDR3 is CASNLDAGTEAFF. DNA for the CDR3: TGTGCCAGCAACCTTGATGCGGGGACTGAAGCTTTCTTT.

In its sample, this clonotype was seen many times. J is TRBJ2-1 and V is TRBV6-5; TRBD2 might be the D (6 bases). The CDR3 totals 16 residues. The V gene's germline CDR1 is MNHEY and CDR2 SVGAGI. Trimming pared 0 bases from V and 3 bases from J, leaving 12 bases between. DNA for the CDR3: TGTGCCAGCAGTTACTCCCGGGTGGGGGGCTACAATGAGCAGTTCTTC. Protein product: CASSYSRVGGYNEQFF.

This clonotype turned up a few times. V and J are TRBV6-1 and TRBJ2-1, with D maybe TRBD1 (5 bases). The CDR3 covers 14 residues. V was shortened by 7 bases and J by 7 bases, with 17 bases between the two germline ends. Germline V gene data show CDR1 as MNHNS and CDR2 as SASEGT. CDR3 DNA sequence: TGTGCCAGCACTGATTTTCAGGGCAGGAATGAGCAGTTCTTC. It codes for CASTDFQGRNEQFF.

This clonotype has only one observation. This may stem from a read error, because a much larger clone lies one nucleotide away. The V call is TRBV29-1, the J call TRBJ2-3; D is possibly TRBD1 (6 bases). This CDR3 is built from 15 residues. Per germline, CDR1 SQVTM and CDR2 ANQGSEA. The V end was cut by 8 bases, the J end by 2 bases, with 20 bases between. The CDR3 region has the DNA TGCAGCATTGGGGGCAAGACTACACTCACAGATACGCAGTATTTT. Protein: CSIGGKTTLTDTQYF.

This clonotype was seen repeatedly, ten times or more. J is TRBJ2-5 and V is TRBV11-2; D is unclear. This CDR3 comprises 15 residues. Germline V gives CDR1 SGHAT, CDR2 FQNNGV. Trimming shortened V by 5 bases and J by 1 base, and 14 bases separated the two germline ends. This CDR3 is CASSHISKSQETQYF. The DNA of the CDR3 is TGTGCCAGCAGCCATATTTCGAAGAGCCAAGAGACCCAGTACTTC. Full variable domain (remainder filled in from reference TRBV11-2 and TRBJ2-5): EAGVAQSPRYKIIEKRQSVAFWCNPISGHATLYWYQQILGQGPKLLIQFQNNGVVDDSQLPKDRFSAERLKGVDSTLKIQPAKLEDSAVYLCASSHISKSQETQYFGPGTRLLVL.

This clonotype was counted ten times or more. This sequence joins TRBV6-5 and TRBJ2-5, with 8 bases matching TRBD2. From germline, CDR1 is MNHEY and CDR2 SVGAGI. CDR3 length: 14 amino acids. The ends lost 4 bases at V and 5 bases at J; junction bases unmatched: 6. The CDR3 protein is CASSWGLGRETQYF. The CDR3 coding sequence is TGTGCCAGCAGTTGGGGACTAGGAAGGGAGACCCAGTACTTC.

The sample holds a few counts of this clonotype. The gene calls are TRBV29-1 and TRBJ2-7; 9 nucleotides match TRBD2. Germline V gives CDR1 SQVTM, CDR2 ANQGSEA. The CDR3 covers 13 residues. V dropped 6 bases and J dropped 7; count of bases not matched to a gene: 10. The CDR3 spells CSVKGLAPREQYF. The CDR3 DNA follows: TGCAGCGTGAAAGGACTAGCGCCCAGGGAGCAGTACTTC.

At least ten counts were recorded for this clonotype. This chain's CDR3 is CASSLYSSPEYTGELFF. The CDR3 bases are TGTGCCAGCAGTTTATACAGTTCCCCTGAATACACCGGGGAGCTGTTTTTT. The chain recombines TRBV28 with TRBJ2-2; D is unclear. Looked up from germline, CDR1 is MDHEN and CDR2 is SYDVKM. V gave up 1 base and J gave up 3 bases, with 15 bases separating them. There are 17 residues in the CDR3.

This clonotype was recorded at least ten times. The V and J genes are TRBV18 and TRBJ2-5, with D perhaps TRBD2 (5 bases). There are 16 residues in the CDR3. Germline-derived CDR1 and CDR2 are KGHSH and LQKENI. V was shortened by 0 bases and J by 2 bases, with 13 bases between the two germline ends. The CDR3: CASSPPRGSPQETQYF. CDR3 nucleotides: TGTGCCAGCTCACCACCGAGAGGGTCCCCTCAAGAGACCCAGTACTTC. Variable domain in full (rest from reference TRBV18 and TRBJ2-5): NAGVMQNPRHLVRRRGQEARLRCSPMKGHSHVYWYRQLPEEGLKFMVYLQKENIIDESGMPKERFSAEFPKEGPSILRIQQVVRGDSAAYFCASSPPRGSPQETQYFGPGTRLLVL.

This clonotype was detected ten times or more. The junction differs from germline at one of its ends, possibly a read error. The CDR3: CASSRVGLAGQETQYF. DNA for the CDR3: TGTGCTAGCAGCCGCGTGGGACTAGCGGGCCAAGAGACCCAGTACTTC. The chain carries TRBV7-7 and TRBJ2-5, with 12 bases fitting TRBD2. CDR1 and CDR2 from the germline V gene are SSHAT and FNYEAQ (reference sequence). The CDR3 extends over 16 amino acids.

This clonotype was observed many times. The chain couples TRBV28 to TRBJ1-1; perhaps TRBD1 as D (5 bases). This CDR3 is 15 amino acids long. Germline V gene lookup returns CDR1 MDHEN and CDR2 SYDVKM. The germline V and J ends were trimmed by 4 bases and 5 bases, with 17 bases remaining between them. The DNA for the CDR3 is TGTGCCAGCAGTTCCCCCGGGGGTCCTCGGACTGAAGCTTTCTTT. Amino acids: CASSSPGGPRTEAFF.

This clonotype was found a few times. A much larger clone lies one base from this, so it may be a read error. The rearrangement uses TRBV30 and TRBJ2-7; D is undetermined. Germline V CDR1 and CDR2: GTSNPN, SVGIG (reference sequence). This CDR3 spans 13 amino acids. The germline V and J ends were trimmed by 5 bases and 1 base, with 12 bases remaining between them. The CDR3 nucleotides are TGTGCCTGGCGTGAAGATCCGTCCTACGAGCAGTACTTC. It codes for CAWREDPSYEQYF.

This clonotype was seen only a few times. The rearrangement joins TRBV29-1 to TRBJ2-1; D is ambiguous. The length of the CDR3 is 14 residues. The V gene lost 1 base and the J gene lost 6 bases, with 13 bases spanning the gap. The germline CDR1 and CDR2 sequences are SQVTM and ANQGSEA. The CDR3 nucleotides read TGCAGCGTTGAAGTTTACGGAGAGGCCAATGAGCAGTTCTTC. This sequence encodes CSVEVYGEANEQFF.

This chain links TRBV10-2 with TRBJ2-7; D is uncertain. Between the trimmed V and J ends, which lost 3 bases and 3 bases, there was a span of 12 bases. Germline assignment: CDR1 WSHSY and CDR2 SAAADI. The CDR3 covers 14 residues. CDR3 sequence (DNA): TGCGCCAGCAGTGACACAAGGTATAGCTACGAGCAGTACTTC. This codes for CASSDTRYSYEQYF.

The V and J genes are TRBV6-2 or TRBV6-3 and TRBJ2-7; TRBD2 agrees at 13 bases. V dropped 3 bases and J dropped 7; count of bases not matched to a gene: 9. This CDR3 spans 16 amino acids. Germline CDR1 reads MNHEY; CDR2 reads SVGEGT. This chain's CDR3 is CASSYGRTSGSGEQYF. CDR3 in DNA: TGTGCCAGCAGTTATGGCCGGACTAGCGGGAGCGGAGAGCAGTACTTC.

This clonotype appeared many times. The chain couples TRBV7-3 to TRBJ2-1, with D perhaps TRBD2 (5 bases). This CDR3 spans 14 amino acids. Germline lookup yields CDR1 SGHTA and CDR2 FQGTGA. Trimming removed 5 bases at V and 8 bases at J, with 16 bases between. In nucleotides, the CDR3 is TGTGCCAGCAGCGTCCGAGGGCTAGTAGATGAGCAGTTCTTC. This gives the protein CASSVRGLVDEQFF.

The chain carries TRBV4-1 and TRBJ2-5; no clear D. Trimming left V 1 base short and J 3 bases short, with 9 bases between. Germline V gives CDR1 MGHRA, CDR2 YSYEKL. The CDR3 extends over 14 amino acids. The CDR3 loop reads CASSQASQKETQYF. DNA for the CDR3: TGCGCCAGCAGCCAAGCTTCTCAAAAAGAGACCCAGTACTTC.

This clonotype was seen repeatedly, ten times or more. V gene TRBV6-1 combines with J gene TRBJ1-2; TRBD1 might be the D (5 bases). Trimming removed 1 base at V and 3 bases at J, with 9 bases between. The CDR3 spans 14 residues. The germline V gene encodes CDR1 MNHNS and CDR2 SASEGT. CDR3 bases: TGTGCCAGCAGTGAAGGGGGGGGGGACTATGGCTACACCTTC. Encoded protein: CASSEGGGDYGYTF.

This clonotype occurred a few times. V and J are TRBV5-1 and TRBJ2-1; 14 bases align to TRBD2. Per the germline V gene, CDR1 is SGHRS and CDR2 is YFSETQ. This CDR3 spans 17 amino acids. V was clipped by 6 bases and J by 0 bases; unmatched bases: 5. The CDR3 here is CASIGTSGSPSYNEQFF. CDR3 in DNA: TGCGCCAGCATCGGGACTAGCGGGAGTCCCTCCTACAATGAGCAGTTCTTC.